The rows below give T cell receptor beta chains drawn from one sample of a study of T cells in Graves' hyperthyroidism and ophthalmopathy. TCRdb redid the calling of the multiplex PCR reads with MiXCR, one entry per CDR3 protein. The sample holds hundreds of thousands of distinct CDR3 sequences, under 60% seen once. The source material was peripheral blood or thyroid tissue (not recorded which). These receptors were taken from a woman between 18 and 30 years old with Graves' hyperthyroidism. Both conserved end residues are part of each CDR3. The D gene is left open where the match is weak. The listing skips clone size in some rows; elsewhere it reads once, few, many or a size class.

clone_size,j_call,v_call,d_call,cdr3_aa,cdr3_nt
few,TRBJ2-5,TRBV20-1,.,CSAREDRYETQYF,TGCAGTGCTAGAGAGGATAGGTACGAGACCCAGTACTTC
.,TRBJ2-7,TRBV11-1,TRBD2,CASATYNSGSGYEQYF,TGTGCCAGCGCGACCTACAATAGCGGGAGCGGGTACGAGCAGTACTTC
.,TRBJ1-1,TRBV7-2,.,CASSQEVGRNTEAFF,TGTGCCAGCAGCCAAGAGGTCGGCAGGAACACTGAAGCTTTCTTT
.,TRBJ2-5,TRBV2,.,CASSEGGLQQETQYF,TGTGCCAGCAGTGAGGGGGGACTCCAACAAGAGACCCAGTACTTC
.,TRBJ2-7,TRBV7-9,.,CASSFGQPHDEQYF,TGTGCCAGCAGCTTTGGACAGCCCCATGACGAGCAGTACTTC
.,TRBJ1-2,TRBV2,.,CASSPTRQDYGYTF,TGTGCCAGCAGCCCGACGAGACAGGACTATGGCTACACCTTC
many,TRBJ1-5,TRBV5-1,.,CASSLGGYQPQHF,TGTGCCAGCAGCTTGGGTGGATATCAGCCCCAGCATTTT
.,TRBJ1-6,TRBV7-2,.,CASSFIVYNSPLHF,TGTGCCAGCAGCTTTATAGTCTATAATTCACCCCTCCACTTT
.,TRBJ1-1,TRBV13,TRBD1,CASSGDRAERNTEAFF,TGTGCCAGCAGCGGTGACAGGGCCGAGAGGAACACTGAAGCTTTCTTT
.,TRBJ1-4,TRBV7-9,TRBD1,CASSPSDRDEKLFF,TGTGCCAGCAGCCCCTCAGACAGGGATGAAAAACTGTTTTTT
.,TRBJ2-2,TRBV11-2,TRBD2,CASSFWGGGSSTGELFF,TGTGCCAGCAGCTTTTGGGGCGGCGGGAGTAGCACCGGGGAGCTGTTTTTT
many,TRBJ1-3,TRBV24-1,.,CATSTGTHGNTIYF,TGTGCCACCAGCACCGGGACGCATGGAAACACCATATATTTT
.,TRBJ1-6,TRBV7-6,.,CASSRGDGGSPLHF,TGTGCCAGCAGCAGGGGGGACGGCGGTTCACCCCTCCACTTT
.,TRBJ2-7,TRBV2,.,CASSLSAGEEQYF,TGTGCCAGCAGTTTATCAGCAGGGGAAGAGCAGTACTTC
.,TRBJ1-4,TRBV10-3,TRBD1,CAIKGTDEKLFF,TGTGCCATCAAGGGGACAGATGAAAAACTGTTTTTT
few,TRBJ1-6,TRBV6-5,.,CASTFRRGSPLHF,TGTGCCAGCACTTTTCGCAGGGGTTCACCCCTCCACTTT
once,TRBJ1-2,TRBV10-3,.,CAISEVGPGYTF,TGTGCCATCAGTGAAGTGGGGCCTGGCTACACCTTC
many,TRBJ1-3,TRBV7-9,.,CASSLWTGSGNTIYF,TGTGCCAGCAGCTTATGGACCGGCTCTGGAAACACCATATATTTT
.,TRBJ1-4,TRBV29-1,.,CSVEERFF,TGCAGCGTTGAAGAACGGTTTTTT
.,TRBJ1-6,TRBV6-5,.,CASSSQDKGSSPLHF,TGTGCCAGCAGTTCCCAGGACAAGGGGAGTTCACCCCTCCACTTT
.,TRBJ1-2,TRBV10-3,TRBD1,CATKTGIRGYGYTF,TGTGCCACGAAGACAGGGATCCGAGGCTATGGCTACACCTTC
many,TRBJ1-1,TRBV7-8,.,CASSLAKGMGGAFF,TGTGCCAGCAGCTTAGCGAAGGGTATGGGGGGGGCTTTCTTT
few,TRBJ1-2,TRBV7-8,.,CASSLAPPGGTYGYTF,TGTGCCAGCAGCTTAGCCCCCCCTGGCGGAACTTATGGCTACACCTTC
many,TRBJ1-1,TRBV7-9,.,CASSGFDTEAFF,TGTGCCAGCAGCGGATTCGACACTGAAGCTTTCTTT
once,TRBJ1-5,TRBV29-1,.,CSVGQISNQPQHF,TGCAGCGTTGGACAAATCTCGAATCAGCCCCAGCATTTT
.,TRBJ2-2,TRBV2,TRBD1,CASSTGVGELFF,TGTGCCAGCAGTACAGGGGTCGGGGAGCTGTTTTTT
.,TRBJ1-1,TRBV10-2,.,CASSPGDAYTEAFF,TGTGCCAGCAGTCCAGGGGATGCGTACACTGAAGCTTTCTTT
few,TRBJ2-7,TRBV7-3,TRBD1,CASSPDRGTEQYF,TGTGCCAGCAGCCCGGACAGGGGGACCGAGCAGTACTTC
few,TRBJ2-2,TRBV7-8,TRBD2,CASSLALAGDTGELFF,TGTGCCAGCAGCTTAGCGCTAGCGGGAGACACCGGGGAGCTGTTTTTT
many,TRBJ1-2,TRBV6-6,.,CASSERDKYGYTF,TGTGCCAGCAGTGAACGGGACAAGTATGGCTACACCTTC
few,TRBJ1-2,TRBV11-2,.,CASSLDPTALYGYTF,TGTGCCAGCAGCTTAGATCCCACAGCTCTCTATGGCTACACCTTC
.,TRBJ2-7,TRBV9,.,CASSVGQRTESYEQYF,TGTGCCAGCAGCGTAGGGCAACGGACGGAATCCTACGAGCAGTACTTC
.,TRBJ1-4,TRBV7-9,.,CASSFEVNEKLFF,TGTGCCAGCAGCTTTGAGGTGAATGAAAAACTGTTTTTT
.,TRBJ2-3,TRBV7-2,TRBD1,CASSPRGQGDTQYF,TGTGCCAGCAGCCCTAGGGGACAGGGAGATACGCAGTATTTT
few,TRBJ1-6,TRBV7-6,.,CASSVRQGRDNSPLHF,TGTGCCAGCAGCGTCCGGCAGGGGAGAGATAATTCACCCCTCCACTTT
.,TRBJ2-2,TRBV20-1,.,CSAPAEGRTGELFF,TGCAGTGCCCCAGCGGAGGGCAGGACCGGGGAGCTGTTTTTT
.,TRBJ2-7,TRBV5-1,TRBD2,CASSLVRGYEQYF,TGCGCCAGCAGCTTGGTGCGGGGGTACGAGCAGTACTTC
few,TRBJ2-6,TRBV7-8,.,CASSHGGISGANVLTF,TGTGCCAGCAGCCATGGTGGGATCTCTGGGGCCAACGTCCTGACTTTC
few,TRBJ2-5,TRBV5-6,.,CASSLGSPEEVGTQYF,TGTGCCAGCAGCTTGGGCAGTCCAGAGGAGGTGGGGACCCAGTACTTC
once,TRBJ1-3,TRBV27,.,CASSPTYGSSGNTIYF,TGTGCCAGCAGCCCCACCTACGGTTCCTCTGGAAACACCATATATTTT
.,TRBJ1-4,TRBV15,.,CATSRRGDDTEKLFF,TGTGCCACCAGCAGAAGGGGGGATGACACCGAAAAACTGTTTTTT